This T cell receptor beta chain was sequenced for a study of response to subunit inactivated influenza vaccine (dated by TCRdb to the late 2010s). For the wider study: Deep quantitative profiling of the T cell receptor repertoire was used in the study to follow responses to a trivalent subunit inactivated influenza vaccine.

Paper-wide results and their limitations: The authors suggested that each seasonal influenza vaccination may recruit only a limited number of new T cells.

The method was RT-PCR. The sequencing machine was an Illumina HiSeq 2500. TCRdb trimmed the raw reads at Q25, called clones with MiXCR and kept productive beta chains. Here each entry gathers all rows of one CDR3 protein and keeps the most common genes and DNA. The sample profile shows more than 400,000 distinct CDR3 sequences; approximately 6.9% of them were found once. About 12% of the sample comes from the top ten. The germline V gene specifies LGHNA as CDR1 and YNFKEQ as CDR2. The CDR3, cysteine through phenylalanine, is 15 amino acids long. Only the CDR3 part of the read is kept: 45 bases, read in frame from the first base. V sheds 5 bases and J sheds 1 base, leaving 14 bases between their ends. At least ten counts were recorded for this clonotype. Its antigen is currently not known. Qualities for individual bases were not recorded, and no much larger clone is one base off.

The sequence came from a man in his fifties or sixties who received an inactivated influenza vaccine. Donor details come from another sample of the same person, matched by shared clones. Sequencing used PBMCs from blood, obtained around 2 years after vaccination. This receptor chain uses TRBV4-2 and TRBJ2-5, and perhaps TRBD2 as D gene, on 5 matching bases. The sequence in DNA is TGTGCCAGCAGCTTCGCGGGTGGGAGCCAAGAGACCCAGTACTTC. This codes for CASSFAGGSQETQYF.